Listed here are 23 T cell receptor beta chains from one sample, sequenced in a study of cytomegalovirus exposure and HLA in healthy donors. It was with 60 Vbeta and 13 Jbeta primers that the PCR ran. Some clones are missing from TCRdb's copy, which holds only in-frame ones; the method was immunoSEQ multiplex PCR. The sample has 250,000 or so clones, 70% to 90% seen once; the top ten hold 1.3%. Sequences were obtained from PBMCs. All receptors come from a human donor in good health.

The chain recombines TRBV5-1 with TRBJ2-3; possible D gene TRBD2, 6 bases. The CDR3 sequence is 17 residues long. Trimming left V 0 bases short and J 0 bases short, with 14 bases between. The germline V gene has CDR1 SGHRS and CDR2 YFSETQ. The CDR3 region has the DNA TGCGCCAGCAGCTTGGGATCTAGCGCCAAAAGCACAGATACGCAGTATTTT. Amino acid sequence: CASSLGSSAKSTDTQYF.

The chain uses TRBV5-5 and TRBJ2-1, with 12 bases fitting TRBD2. Per germline, CDR1 SGHKS and CDR2 YYEKEE (reference sequence). Trimming removed 1 base from V and 9 bases from J; junction bases left unmatched: 11. This CDR3 region has 17 residues. This chain's CDR3 is CASSLTPLAGGQSEQFF. CDR3 sequence (DNA): TGTGCCAGCAGCTTGACTCCGCTAGCGGGAGGGCAGAGTGAGCAGTTCTTC.

In this sample, this clone turned up once. The chain has TRBV7-9 and TRBJ1-1, with 7 bases that match TRBD1. This CDR3 comprises 14 residues. Germline loops: CDR1 SEHNR, CDR2 FQNEAQ (reference sequence). Trimming at V came to 5 bases and at J to 1 base, leaving 4 bases not matched to a gene. The CDR3 sequence: CASSRRGTNTEAFF. The CDR3 DNA follows: TGTGCCAGCAGCCGCAGGGGGACGAACACTGAAGCTTTCTTT.

The rearrangement uses TRBV19 and TRBJ2-1, with TRBD2 as a possible D gene (5 bases). Trimming cost V 6 bases and J 14 bases, with 20 bases left between them. CDR1 and CDR2 (germline): LNHDA, SQIVND (reference sequence). This CDR3 region has 13 residues. In DNA form, the CDR3 reads TGTGCCAGTAGCGAACCGGGATCAGTAGAGGAGTTCTTC. Translation: CASSEPGSVEEFF.

The genes are TRBV9 and TRBJ2-7; possibly TRBD2 for D (5 bases). Between the trimmed V and J ends, which lost 4 bases and 3 bases, there was a span of 17 bases. The CDR3 is made up of 15 amino acids. The germline V gene has CDR1 SGDLS and CDR2 YYNGEE. The DNA of the CDR3 is TGTGCCAGCAGCCCCCAGGCGGAGGAGGTCTACGAGCAGTACTTC. Translating gives CASSPQAEEVYEQYF.

J is TRBJ1-3 and V is TRBV10-2; D is unresolved. CDR3 length: 16 residues. Germline V gene lookup returns CDR1 WSHSY and CDR2 SAAADI. V dropped 0 bases and J dropped 0 bases, with 9 bases sitting between them. CDR3 region: CASSESGRNSGNTIYF. CDR3 sequence (DNA): TGCGCCAGCAGTGAGTCGGGCAGGAACTCTGGAAACACCATATATTTT.

The chain joins TRBV13 to TRBJ2-7; 7 bases align to TRBD2. Germline CDR1 and CDR2: PRHDT and FYEKMQ (reference sequence). The ends lost 6 bases at V and 4 bases at J; junction bases unmatched: 6. The length of the CDR3 is 13 residues. The CDR3 sequence: CASSRGGGYEQYF. CDR3 bases: TGTGCCAGCAGTCGCGGGGGAGGGTACGAGCAGTACTTC.

As for this clone: At the DNA level, this CDR3 is encoded by other sequences in the same sample as well. The chain employs TRBV7-6 and TRBJ1-4, with TRBD1 identical over 7 bases. V was clipped by 5 bases and J by 4 bases; unmatched bases: 4. Looked up from germline, CDR1 is SGHVS and CDR2 is FNYEAQ. This CDR3 spans 14 amino acids. The DNA for the CDR3 is TGTGCCAGCAGCCTCAGGGGGATTAATGAAAAACTGTTTTTT. It translates to CASSLRGINEKLFF.

The chain recombines TRBV11-2 with TRBJ1-1; 9 nucleotides agree with TRBD1. The CDR3 is 14 residues long. The ends lost 5 bases at V and 1 base at J; junction bases unmatched: 2. CDR1 SGHAT and CDR2 FQNNGV come from the germline V gene. For the CDR3, the DNA is TGTGCCAGCAGCCCGGGACAGGGGAACACTGAAGCTTTCTTT. Protein sequence: CASSPGQGNTEAFF.

The V call is TRBV2, the J call TRBJ1-5, with 8 nucleotides matching TRBD1. The V and J ends lost 6 bases and 8 bases, in that order; junction bases with no gene match: 9. There are 14 residues in the CDR3. Germline CDR1 reads SNHLY; CDR2 reads FYNNEI. DNA for the CDR3: TGTGCCAGCAGCTTCGGACAGGGCTATAAGCCCCAGCATTTT. As protein: CASSFGQGYKPQHF.

V and J are TRBV5-5 and TRBJ2-7; D unresolved. The germline CDR1 and CDR2 sequences are SGHKS and YYEKEE (reference sequence). V lost 0 bases, J lost 0 bases, and 16 bases lay in between. CDR3 length: 17 residues. CDR3 amino acids: CASSLVHEAPTSYEQYF. In nucleotides, the CDR3 is TGTGCCAGCAGCTTGGTGCACGAGGCGCCGACCTCCTACGAGCAGTACTTC.

This clone has just one count. V is TRBV7-9 and J is TRBJ2-7; weak D call: TRBD1 (6 bases). The germline gives CDR1 SEHNR, CDR2 FQNEAQ (reference sequence). Trimming shortened V by 5 bases and J by 3 bases, and 11 bases separated the two germline ends. The CDR3 runs 13 residues. The CDR3 region is CASSLRDIYEQYF. DNA for the CDR3: TGTGCCAGCAGCCTCCGGGACATCTACGAGCAGTACTTC.

The chain couples TRBV7-2 to TRBJ2-5; D might be TRBD1 (5 bases). Trimming cost V 2 bases and J 1 base, with 8 bases left between them. The germline gives CDR1 SGHTA, CDR2 FQGNSA. The CDR3 is made up of 14 amino acids. CDR3 region: CASSLRGPQETQYF. DNA of the CDR3: TGTGCCAGCAGCTTAAGGGGCCCCCAAGAGACCCAGTACTTC.

The chain joins TRBV27 to TRBJ2-7; 10 bases agree with TRBD1. Germline V gene lookup returns CDR1 MNHEY and CDR2 SMNVEV (reference sequence). The CDR3 runs 15 residues. V was clipped by 2 bases and J by 2 bases; unmatched bases: 3. The CDR3 region has the DNA TGTGCCAGCAGTTTAATCGGACAGGGGGCCTACGAGCAGTACTTC. It encodes CASSLIGQGAYEQYF.

V is TRBV6-1 and J is TRBJ1-1, with 8 positions matching TRBD1. The CDR3 totals 14 residues. From germline, CDR1 is MNHNS and CDR2 SASEGT. J gave up 5 bases and V 6 bases, and 8 bases lay outside the gene matches. The CDR3 reads CASSLTGEGTEAFF. Here the CDR3 DNA reads TGTGCCAGCAGCCTGACAGGGGAGGGGACTGAAGCTTTCTTT.

This clone was observed a single time. The CDR3 DNA sequence: TGTGCCATCAGTGGGGGGACAGGGGACACCGGGGAGCTGTTTTTT. Translated, it gives CAISGGTGDTGELFF. The rearrangement links TRBV10-3 to TRBJ2-2; 10 positions agree with TRBD1. The CDR3 consists of 15 residues. Germline CDR1 reads ENHRY; CDR2 reads SYGVKD. Germline trimming cut 4 bases from V and 3 bases from J; bases unmatched to any gene: 2.

This clone appeared once. The chain uses TRBV27 and TRBJ1-2, with 9 bases identical to TRBD1. This CDR3 comprises 14 residues. Germline trimming cut 6 bases from V and 1 base from J; bases unmatched to any gene: 3. Germline CDR1 reads MNHEY; CDR2 reads SMNVEV (reference sequence). The CDR3 sequence: CASRLDRGNYGYTF. The CDR3 region has the DNA TGTGCCAGCAGATTGGACAGGGGTAACTATGGCTACACCTTC.

The gene calls are TRBV21-1 and TRBJ2-6; the D call of TRBD2 is as the table states it, not checked on the DNA. TRBV21-1 is a recognized pseudogene. The CDR3 consists of 17 residues. CDR3 in amino acids: CASSFPSGNSGANVLTF. The CDR3 coding sequence is TGTGCCAGCAGCTTCCCGTCGGGAAACTCTGGGGCCAACGTCCTGACTTTC.

The chain carries TRBV5-1 and TRBJ2-3; D is perhaps TRBD2 (6 bases). V was clipped by 1 base and J by 6 bases, with 15 bases between them. CDR3 length: 15 residues. Germline values: CDR1 SGHRS, CDR2 YFSETQ. CDR3 loop: CASSLSHAGPDTQYF. In DNA form, the CDR3 reads TGCGCCAGCAGCTTGAGCCACGCGGGGCCCGATACGCAGTATTTT.

This chain connects TRBV6-5 to TRBJ2-7; D is possibly TRBD2 (6 bases). The germline V and J ends were trimmed by 0 bases and 3 bases, with 12 bases remaining between them. Per the germline V gene, CDR1 is MNHEY and CDR2 is SVGAGI. This CDR3 comprises 15 residues. The CDR3 DNA sequence: TGTGCCAGCAGTTACTCCCGCGGGATCAACTACGAGCAGTACTTC. It translates to CASSYSRGINYEQYF.

This clone was seen a handful of times. DNA for the CDR3: TGTGCCTGGAGTTCGACAGGAGGAAACACCATATATTTT. Translating gives CAWSSTGGNTIYF. The chain combines TRBV30 with TRBJ1-3; TRBD1 is a possible D gene (6 bases). CDR1 and CDR2 from the germline V gene are GTSNPN and SVGIG (reference sequence). The germline V and J ends were trimmed by 2 bases and 4 bases, with 9 bases remaining between them. The CDR3 covers 13 residues.

This chain uses TRBV6-5 with TRBJ2-7, with D maybe TRBD2 (5 bases). Germline V CDR1 and CDR2: MNHEY, SVGAGI. The CDR3 runs to 14 residues. Trimming shortened V by 2 bases and J by 6 bases, and 14 bases separated the two germline ends. In DNA, the CDR3 is TGTGCCAGCAGTTACGGGAGATTAATGCGCGAGCAGTACTTC. Its translation is CASSYGRLMREQYF.

The V and J genes are TRBV7-9 and TRBJ2-7; TRBD1 might be the D (6 bases). V was shortened by 5 bases and J by 4 bases, with 9 bases between the two germline ends. CDR3 length equals 12 residues. Germline CDR1 reads SEHNR; CDR2 reads FQNEAQ (reference sequence). CDR3 residues: CASSVQGYEQYF. CDR3 sequence (DNA): TGTGCCAGCAGCGTACAGGGTTACGAGCAGTACTTC. Filled out from reference TRBV7-9 and TRBJ2-7, the complete variable domain reads DTGVSQNPRHKITKRGQNVTFRCDPISEHNRLYWYRQTLGQGPEFLTYFQNEAQLEKSRLLSDRFSAERPKGSFSTLEIQRTEQGDSAMYLCASSVQGYEQYFGPGTRLTVT.